This record covers a single TCR beta chain. What it recognizes is unknown. Next came a second PCR, run for roughly 6 to 11 cycles, which used a sample-barcoded 5' primer along with a J-beta primer mix. Each cDNA molecule received a tag from a template-switch adaptor that had 12 random nucleotides. TCRdb re-analysed the 5' RACE reads in MiXCR, keeping a single row per CDR3 protein. In the table there are 600,000 to 1,000,000 distinct CDR3 sequences, roughly 60% of which are singletons. The data were obtained in a study of blood T cells in healthy people across ages. Study findings and constraints: PBMCs that were unsorted prevented a conclusive naive versus antigen-experienced comparison.

Germline CDR1 is LNHNV and CDR2 is YYDKDF (reference sequence). This CDR3 is 14 amino acids long. V was clipped by 8 bases and J by 0 bases, with 12 bases between them. Researchers isolated at least 7 million PBMCs per sample. Sequenced input: blood. The chain is built from TRBV15 and TRBJ2-3; D tentatively fits TRBD1 or TRBD2 (5 bases each). This receptor was taken from a man in his thirties or forties in good health. CDR3 region: CATRQGPSTDTQYF. The CDR3 DNA reads as TGTGCCACCCGGCAGGGACCTAGCACAGATACGCAGTATTTT.